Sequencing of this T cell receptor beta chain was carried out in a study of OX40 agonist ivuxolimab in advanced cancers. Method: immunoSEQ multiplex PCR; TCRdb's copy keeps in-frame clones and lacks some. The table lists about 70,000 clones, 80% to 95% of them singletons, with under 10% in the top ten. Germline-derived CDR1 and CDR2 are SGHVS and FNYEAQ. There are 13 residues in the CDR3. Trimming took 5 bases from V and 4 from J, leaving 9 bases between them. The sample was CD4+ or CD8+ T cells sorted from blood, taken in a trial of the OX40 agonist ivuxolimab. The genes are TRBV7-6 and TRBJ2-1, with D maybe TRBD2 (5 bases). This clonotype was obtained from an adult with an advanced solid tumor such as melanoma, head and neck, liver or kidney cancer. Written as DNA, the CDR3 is TGTGCCAGCAGCCCGCGGAGGTACAATGAGCAGTTCTTC. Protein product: CASSPRRYNEQFF. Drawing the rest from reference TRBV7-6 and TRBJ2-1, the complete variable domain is GAGVSQSPRYKVTKRGQDVALRCDPISGHVSLYWYRQALGQGPEFLTYFNYEAQQDKSGLPNDRFSAERPEGSISTLTIQRTEQRDSAMYRCASSPRRYNEQFFGPGTRLTVL.